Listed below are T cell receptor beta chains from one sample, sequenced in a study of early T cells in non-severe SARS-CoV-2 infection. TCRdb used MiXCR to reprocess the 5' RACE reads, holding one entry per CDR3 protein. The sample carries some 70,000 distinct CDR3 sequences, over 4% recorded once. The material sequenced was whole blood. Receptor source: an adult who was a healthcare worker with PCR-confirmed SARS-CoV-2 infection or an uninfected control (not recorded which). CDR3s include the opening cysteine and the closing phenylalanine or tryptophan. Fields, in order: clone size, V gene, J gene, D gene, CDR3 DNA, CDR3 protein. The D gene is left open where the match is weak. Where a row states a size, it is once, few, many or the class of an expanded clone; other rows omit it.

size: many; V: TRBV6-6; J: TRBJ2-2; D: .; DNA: TGTGCCAGCAGTTGGGGCCCGGGCAGCCAAATCCCCGGGGAGCTGTTTTTT; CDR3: CASSWGPGSQIPGELFF
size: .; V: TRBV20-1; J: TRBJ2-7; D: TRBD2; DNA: TGCAGTGCCAGGATTTTGTCCGGGACTAGCGGGAAGGATATCCTAGGCGAGCAGTACTTC; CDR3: CSARILSGTSGKDILGEQYF
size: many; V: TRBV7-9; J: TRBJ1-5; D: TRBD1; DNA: TGTGCCAGCACCGCGACAGGGAATCAGCCCCAGCATTTT; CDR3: CASTATGNQPQHF
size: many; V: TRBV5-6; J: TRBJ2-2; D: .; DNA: TGTGCCAGCAGCCCAACTTGGGGGGACATCATCACCGGGGAGCTGTTTTTT; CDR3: CASSPTWGDIITGELFF
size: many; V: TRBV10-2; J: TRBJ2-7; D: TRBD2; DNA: TGCGCCAGCAGTGAGTCGCGGACTAGCTACGAGCAGTACTTC; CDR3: CASSESRTSYEQYF
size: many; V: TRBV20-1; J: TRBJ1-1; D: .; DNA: TGCAGTGCTAGATCCCCGGCGGGGGATAACACTGAAGCTTTCTTT; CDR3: CSARSPAGDNTEAFF
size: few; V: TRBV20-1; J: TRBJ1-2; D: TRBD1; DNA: TGCAGTGCTAGAGTCGGGACAGGGATTAACTATGGCTACACCTTC; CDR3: CSARVGTGINYGYTF
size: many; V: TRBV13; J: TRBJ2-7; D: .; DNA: TGTGCCAGCACACTAAGGAACGGGGTCGAGCAGTACTTC; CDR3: CASTLRNGVEQYF
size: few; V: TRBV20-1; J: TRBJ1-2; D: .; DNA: TGCAGTGCTAGAGACGCACAGATCTATGGCTACACCTTC; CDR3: CSARDAQIYGYTF
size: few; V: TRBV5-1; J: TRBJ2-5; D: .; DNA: TGCGCCAGCAGCACCTGGGGACAAGAGACCCAGTACTTC; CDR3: CASSTWGQETQYF
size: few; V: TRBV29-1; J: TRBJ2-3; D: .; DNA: TGCAGCACCCTGGGTACGGCAGCGAACACAGATACGCAGTATTTT; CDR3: CSTLGTAANTDTQYF
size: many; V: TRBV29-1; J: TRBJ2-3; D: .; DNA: TGCAGCGGAAACCGGGATCTCAGCACAGATACGCAGTATTTT; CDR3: CSGNRDLSTDTQYF
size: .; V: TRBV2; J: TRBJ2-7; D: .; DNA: TGTGCCAGCTGTTGGACGCAGAACTCCTACGAGCAGTACTTC; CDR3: CASCWTQNSYEQYF
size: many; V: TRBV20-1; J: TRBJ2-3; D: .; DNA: TGCAGTGCTAGAGGGGGCAGGACTAGCACAGATACGCAGTATTTT; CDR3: CSARGGRTSTDTQYF
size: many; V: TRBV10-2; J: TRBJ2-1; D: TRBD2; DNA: TGCGCCAGCACGTCCCCACTAGCGGAATTTAAGGAGTTCTTC; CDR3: CASTSPLAEFKEFF
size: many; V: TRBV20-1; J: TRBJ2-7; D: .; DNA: TGCAGTGCTAGAGACTATTTCCTCGGCGAGCAGTACTTC; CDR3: CSARDYFLGEQYF
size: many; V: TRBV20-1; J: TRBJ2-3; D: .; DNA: TGCAGTGCTCCTGGTCGGGGCCGAGTAGATACGCAGTATTTT; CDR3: CSAPGRGRVDTQYF
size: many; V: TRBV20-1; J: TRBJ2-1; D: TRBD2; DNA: TGCAGTGCTAACAGACTAGCGGGAGAAGAGGGCAATGAGCAGTTCTTC; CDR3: CSANRLAGEEGNEQFF
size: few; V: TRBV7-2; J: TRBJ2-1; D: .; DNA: TGTGCCAGCAGCTTTTATCGTCACAATGAGCAGTTCTTC; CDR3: CASSFYRHNEQFF
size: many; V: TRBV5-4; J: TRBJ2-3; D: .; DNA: TGTGCCAGCAGCTCCCAGGTTGAGGGGACAGATACGCAGTATTTT; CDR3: CASSSQVEGTDTQYF
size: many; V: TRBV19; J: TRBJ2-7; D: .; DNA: TGTGCCAGTAGTATAGTTCGAGGGGACGAGCAGTACTTC; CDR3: CASSIVRGDEQYF
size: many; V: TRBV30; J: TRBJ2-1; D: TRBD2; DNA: TGTGCCTGGGACAATGGACTAGCGGGTCGAAGAAGCTCCTACAATGAGCAGTTCTTC; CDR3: CAWDNGLAGRRSSYNEQFF
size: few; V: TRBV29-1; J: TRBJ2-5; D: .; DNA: TGCAGCGTTCAGGGGATAGAGACCCAGTACTTC; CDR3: CSVQGIETQYF
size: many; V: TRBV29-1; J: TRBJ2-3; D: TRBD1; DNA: TGCAGCGTTGAAGGGCTAGGGACAGCTAGCACAGATACGCAGTATTTT; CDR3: CSVEGLGTASTDTQYF
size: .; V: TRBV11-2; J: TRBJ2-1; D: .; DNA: TGTGCCAGCAGCTTAGGGGTTGAGCAGTTCTTC; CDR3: CASSLGVEQFF
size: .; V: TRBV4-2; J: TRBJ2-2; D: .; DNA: TGTGCCAGCAGCCAAGATATGAGAGGGTCCGGGGAGCTGTTTTTT; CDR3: CASSQDMRGSGELFF
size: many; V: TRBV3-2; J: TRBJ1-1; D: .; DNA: TGTGCCAGCAGCAAAACTACCAGTTGGGGTTCGAACACTGAAGCTTTCTTT; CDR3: CASSKTTSWGSNTEAFF
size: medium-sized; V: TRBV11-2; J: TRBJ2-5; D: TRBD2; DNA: TGTGCCAGCAGCCAGGGGACTAGCGGTGAAGAGACCCAGTACTTC; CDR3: CASSQGTSGEETQYF
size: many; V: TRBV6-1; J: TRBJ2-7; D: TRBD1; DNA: TGTGCCAGCAGTTCTCCCCGGGACAGGGGCCACGAGCAGTACTTC; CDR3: CASSSPRDRGHEQYF
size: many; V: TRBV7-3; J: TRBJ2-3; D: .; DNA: TGTGCCAGCAGCTTCCCAGATACGCAGTATTTT; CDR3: CASSFPDTQYF
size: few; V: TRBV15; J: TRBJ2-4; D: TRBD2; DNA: TGTGCCACCAGCAGTGCCCGACTAGCGGAATACCCCAAAAACATTCAGTACTTC; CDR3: CATSSARLAEYPKNIQYF
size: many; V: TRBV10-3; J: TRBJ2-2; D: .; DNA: TGTGCCATCAGTGACTTGGACCCTTCTAACACCGGGGAGCTGTTTTTT; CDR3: CAISDLDPSNTGELFF